This TCR beta chain appears in the sequencing data of a study of blood T cell repertoires in COVID-19 (TCRdb year 2020). With regard to the full study: The collaborator samples originated in the United States, Italy and Spain and spanned the acute and convalescent phases of COVID-19. HLA class I and class II types, where available, came from metadata supplied by the sample provider rather than from assay-based typing. Samples came from the ongoing ImmuneRACE study (first 160 participants) plus 1,254 subjects from 6 global collaborators. The dataset comprised deeply sampled blood TCRbeta repertoires from subjects exposed to, actively infected with, or recovered from COVID-19. The material from the prospective study consisted of cDNA or gDNA derived from T cells, B-cell-depleted T cells, or PBMCs. Sample metadata almost always included a de-identified subject ID, COVID-19 status, age in years and sex. A freely available public database, intended as a resource for researchers studying the immune response to SARS-CoV-2, is where the repertoires were released.

The immunoSEQ Assay, a bias-controlled multiplex PCR, was used to amplify TCRbeta CDR3 regions from genomic DNA. Per the source publication's procedure: The number of nucleated cells in each sample was estimated by amplification of reference gene primers within the assay. Sequence reads were collapsed and filtered to measure the absolute abundance of every unique TCRbeta CDR3 rearrangement. Productive Simpson clonality was computed per sample as the square root of Simpson's diversity index over productive rearrangements. TCRdb holds this immuneACCESS table with in-frame rearrangements only. Some clones are missing; in checked studies, unresolved V genes explain under half, and the rest has no known cause. V and J calls and clone size are as listed in that table; D and trimming were resolved from the DNA. The sample records roughly 180,000 clones, approximately 86% of which are singletons. Of the sample, around 2.3% falls within the top ten clones.

V loses 5 bases at its end and J loses 4 bases; junction bases beyond the gene matches: 9. The germline V gene (reference sequence) sets CDR1 to LNHDA and CDR2 to SQIVND. Its CDR3 holds 15 amino acids, cysteine through phenylalanine. Left in the record is the CDR3 DNA by itself, 45 bases read in frame from the first base. In the prospective study, participants were roughly 18 to 100 years old, resided in fewer than 25 geographic areas of the United States, and were enrolled through a virtual design. In the prospective study, cohorts were assigned on the basis of participant-reported clinical history obtained from a screening survey and a study questionnaire. For ImmuneRACE Cohort 3, a participant was defined as recovered based on two consecutive negative NP/OP PCR tests, clearance by a healthcare professional, or resolution of symptoms. In the prospective study, whole blood, serum and a nasopharyngeal or oropharyngeal swab were collected from each participant by mobile phlebotomists. Prospective study participants could optionally give additional blood draws and questionnaires over an approximately 2-month period. Blood samples from the prospective study were shipped frozen or at room temperature prior to DNA extraction.

Concerning this clone itself: The antigen it recognizes is unknown. Base qualities are not at hand, and no much larger clone is one base apart.

Paper-wide results and their limitations: The amount of clinical and demographic metadata varied by source and participant and was provided uncurated.

Sequencing input: PBMCs or T cells enriched from blood (not recorded which). This chain joins TRBV19 to TRBJ1-1, with 8 middle bases fitting TRBD1. This sequence originates from a woman in her 30s who had recovered from COVID-19. The DNA sequence follows: TGTGCCAGTAGTTTCGGACAGGGTCAGGGCACTGAAGCTTTCTTT. Translated, this gives CASSFGQGQGTEAFF.